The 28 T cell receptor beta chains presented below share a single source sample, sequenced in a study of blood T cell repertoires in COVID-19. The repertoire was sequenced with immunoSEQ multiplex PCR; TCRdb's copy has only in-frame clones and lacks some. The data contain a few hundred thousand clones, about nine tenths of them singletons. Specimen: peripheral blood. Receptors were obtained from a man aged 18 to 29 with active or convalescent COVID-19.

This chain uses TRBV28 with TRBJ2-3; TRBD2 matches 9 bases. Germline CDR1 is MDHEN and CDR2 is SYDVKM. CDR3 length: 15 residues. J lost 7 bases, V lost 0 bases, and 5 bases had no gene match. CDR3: CASSLWLAGINTQYF. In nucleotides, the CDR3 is TGTGCCAGCAGTTTATGGCTAGCGGGAATAAATACGCAGTATTTT.

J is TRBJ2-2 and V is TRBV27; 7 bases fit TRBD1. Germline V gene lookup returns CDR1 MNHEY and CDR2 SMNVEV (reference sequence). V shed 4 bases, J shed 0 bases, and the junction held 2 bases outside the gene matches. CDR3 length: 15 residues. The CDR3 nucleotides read TGTGCCAGCAGTTGGGGACAGCCGAACACCGGGGAGCTGTTTTTT. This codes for CASSWGQPNTGELFF.

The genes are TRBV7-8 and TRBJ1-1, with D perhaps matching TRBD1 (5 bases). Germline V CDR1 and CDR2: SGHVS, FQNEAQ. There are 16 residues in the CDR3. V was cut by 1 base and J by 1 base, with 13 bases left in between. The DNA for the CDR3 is TGTGCCAGCAGCTTAGGGGAAGGGGTGCAGAACACTGAAGCTTTCTTT. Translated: CASSLGEGVQNTEAFF. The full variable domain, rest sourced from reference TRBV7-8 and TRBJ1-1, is GAGVSQSPRYKVAKRGQDVALRCDPISGHVSLFWYQQALGQGPEFLTYFQNEAQLDKSGLPSDRFFAERPEGSVSTLKIQRTQQEDSAVYLCASSLGEGVQNTEAFFGQGTRLTVV.

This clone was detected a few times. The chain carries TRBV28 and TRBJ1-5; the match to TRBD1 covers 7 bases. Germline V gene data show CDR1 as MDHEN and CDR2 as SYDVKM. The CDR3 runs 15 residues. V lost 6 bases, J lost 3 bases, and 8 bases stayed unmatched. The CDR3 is CASSSGQALNQPQHF. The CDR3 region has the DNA TGTGCCAGCAGCTCAGGACAGGCGCTCAATCAGCCCCAGCATTTT.

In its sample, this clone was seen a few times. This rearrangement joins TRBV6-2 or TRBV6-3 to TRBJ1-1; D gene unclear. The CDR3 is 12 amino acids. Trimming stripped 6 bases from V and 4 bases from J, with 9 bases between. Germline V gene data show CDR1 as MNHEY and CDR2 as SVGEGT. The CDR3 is CASSREVTEAFF. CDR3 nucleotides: TGTGCCAGCAGCCGGGAGGTCACTGAAGCTTTCTTT.

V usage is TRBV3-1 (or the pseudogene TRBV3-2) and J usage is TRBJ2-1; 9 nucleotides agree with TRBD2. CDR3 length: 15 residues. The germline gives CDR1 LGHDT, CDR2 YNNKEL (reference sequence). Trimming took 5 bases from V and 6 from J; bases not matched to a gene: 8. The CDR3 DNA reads TGTGCCAGCAGCGGTAGACTAGCGGTATTCAATGAGCAGTTCTTC. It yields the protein CASSGRLAVFNEQFF.

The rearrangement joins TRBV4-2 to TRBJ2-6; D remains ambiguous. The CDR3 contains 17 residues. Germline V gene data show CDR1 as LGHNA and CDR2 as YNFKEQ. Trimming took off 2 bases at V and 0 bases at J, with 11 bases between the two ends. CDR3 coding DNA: TGTGCCAGCAGCCAACGCCATACGGGCTCTGGGGCCAACGTCCTGACTTTC. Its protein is CASSQRHTGSGANVLTF.

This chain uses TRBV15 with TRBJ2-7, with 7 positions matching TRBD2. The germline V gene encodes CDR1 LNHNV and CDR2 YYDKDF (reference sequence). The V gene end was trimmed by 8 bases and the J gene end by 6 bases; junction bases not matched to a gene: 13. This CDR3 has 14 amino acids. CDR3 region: CATGGGREPGEQYF. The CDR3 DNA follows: TGTGCCACCGGGGGAGGGCGGGAGCCCGGCGAGCAGTACTTC.

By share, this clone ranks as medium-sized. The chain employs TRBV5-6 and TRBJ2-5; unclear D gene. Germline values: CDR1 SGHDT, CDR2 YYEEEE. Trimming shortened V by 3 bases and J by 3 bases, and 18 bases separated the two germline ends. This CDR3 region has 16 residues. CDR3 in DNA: TGTGCCAGCAGCTACTCGATGATCCTTGTGGAAGAGACCCAGTACTTC. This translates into CASSYSMILVEETQYF.

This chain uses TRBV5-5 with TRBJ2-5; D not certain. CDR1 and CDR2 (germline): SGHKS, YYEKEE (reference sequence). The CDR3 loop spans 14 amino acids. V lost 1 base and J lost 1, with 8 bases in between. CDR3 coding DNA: TGTGCCAGCAGCTTGTTTGGCAGCCAAGAGACCCAGTACTTC. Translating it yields CASSLFGSQETQYF.

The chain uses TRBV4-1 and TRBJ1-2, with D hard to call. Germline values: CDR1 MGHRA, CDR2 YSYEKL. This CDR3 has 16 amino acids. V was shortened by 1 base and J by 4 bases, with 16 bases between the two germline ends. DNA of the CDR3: TGCGCCAGCAGCCAAGGGCGGGCGAAAGGGAGCTATGGCTACACCTTC. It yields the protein CASSQGRAKGSYGYTF.

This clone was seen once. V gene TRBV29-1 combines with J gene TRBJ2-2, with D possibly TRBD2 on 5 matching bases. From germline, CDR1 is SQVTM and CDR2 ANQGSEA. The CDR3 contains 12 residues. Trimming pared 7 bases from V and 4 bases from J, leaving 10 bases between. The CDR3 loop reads CSATSGTGELFF. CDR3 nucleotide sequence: TGCAGCGCCACTAGTGGCACCGGGGAGCTGTTTTTT.

The CDR3 spells CASSLAGLAEIWDEQFF. The CDR3, as DNA: TGCGCCAGCAGCTTGGCGGGACTAGCGGAGATCTGGGATGAGCAGTTCTTC. This chain connects TRBV5-1 to TRBJ2-1, with 11 positions matching TRBD2. This CDR3 is built from 17 residues. J lost 8 bases, V lost 0 bases, and 10 bases had no gene match. The germline V gene has CDR1 SGHRS and CDR2 YFSETQ. The variable domain in full, with the rest retrieved from reference TRBV5-1 and TRBJ2-1, is KAGVTQTPRYLIKTRGQQVTLSCSPISGHRSVSWYQQTPGQGLQFLFEYFSETQRNKGNFPGRFSGRQFSNSRSEMNVSTLELGDSALYLCASSLAGLAEIWDEQFFGPGTRLTVL.

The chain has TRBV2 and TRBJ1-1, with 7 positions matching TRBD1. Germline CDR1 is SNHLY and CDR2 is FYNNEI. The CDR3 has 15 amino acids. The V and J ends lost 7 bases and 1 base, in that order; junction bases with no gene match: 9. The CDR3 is CASTVLTGPNTEAFF. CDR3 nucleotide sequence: TGTGCCAGCACCGTATTGACAGGGCCGAACACTGAAGCTTTCTTT.

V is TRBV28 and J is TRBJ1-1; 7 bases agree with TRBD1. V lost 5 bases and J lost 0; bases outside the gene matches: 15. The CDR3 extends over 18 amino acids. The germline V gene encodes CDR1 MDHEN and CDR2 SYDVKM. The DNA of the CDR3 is TGTGCCAGCAGTCCCGTTAGGTCGACAGGGATCATGAACACTGAAGCTTTCTTT. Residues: CASSPVRSTGIMNTEAFF.

CDR3 coding DNA: TGTGCCAGCATCAGGGGGCCGGACGAGCAGTACTTC. Its protein is CASIRGPDEQYF. The gene calls are TRBV6-5 and TRBJ2-7; TRBD1 matches 8 bases. Unmatched junction bases numbered 4, after V lost 7 bases and J lost 5 bases. CDR1 is MNHEY and CDR2 is SVGAGI in the germline V gene. This CDR3 region has 12 residues.

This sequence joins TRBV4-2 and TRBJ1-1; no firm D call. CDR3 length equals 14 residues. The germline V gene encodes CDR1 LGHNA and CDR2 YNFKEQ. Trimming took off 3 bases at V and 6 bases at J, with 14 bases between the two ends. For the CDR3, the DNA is TGTGCCAGCAGCCACGGAGAGGGTTGGGCTGAAGCTTTCTTT. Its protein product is CASSHGEGWAEAFF.

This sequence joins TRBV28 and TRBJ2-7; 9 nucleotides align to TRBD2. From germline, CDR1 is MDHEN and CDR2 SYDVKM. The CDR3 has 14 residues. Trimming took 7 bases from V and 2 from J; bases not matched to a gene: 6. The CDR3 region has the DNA TGTGCCAGCACGACTAGCGGACTCCCCTACGAGCAGTACTTC. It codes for CASTTSGLPYEQYF.

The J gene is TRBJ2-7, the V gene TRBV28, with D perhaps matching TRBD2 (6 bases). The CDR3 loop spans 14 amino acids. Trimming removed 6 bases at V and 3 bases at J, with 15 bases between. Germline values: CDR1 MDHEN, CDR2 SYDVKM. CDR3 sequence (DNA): TGTGCCAGCAGGCCTGGGGGGTCTGGCTACGAGCAGTACTTC. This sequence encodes CASRPGGSGYEQYF. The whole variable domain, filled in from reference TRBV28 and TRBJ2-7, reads DVKVTQSSRYLVKRTGEKVFLECVQDMDHENMFWYRQDPGLGLRLIYFSYDVKMKEKGDIPEGYSVSREKKERFSLILESASTNQTSMYLCASRPGGSGYEQYFGPGTRLTVT.

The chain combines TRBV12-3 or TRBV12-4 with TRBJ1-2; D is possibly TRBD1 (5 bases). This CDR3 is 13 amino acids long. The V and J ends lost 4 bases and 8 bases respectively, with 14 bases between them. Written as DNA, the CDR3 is TGTGCCAGCAGTTCCTCGACAGTCTTGGGCTACACCTTC. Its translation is CASSSSTVLGYTF.

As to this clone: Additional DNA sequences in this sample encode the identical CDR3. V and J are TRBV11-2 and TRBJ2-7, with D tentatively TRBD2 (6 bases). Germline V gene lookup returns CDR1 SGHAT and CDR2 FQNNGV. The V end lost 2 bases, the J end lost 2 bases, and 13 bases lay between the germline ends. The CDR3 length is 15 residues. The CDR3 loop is CASSLPGAGPYEQYF. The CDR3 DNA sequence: TGTGCCAGCAGCTTACCGGGAGCGGGCCCCTACGAGCAGTACTTC.

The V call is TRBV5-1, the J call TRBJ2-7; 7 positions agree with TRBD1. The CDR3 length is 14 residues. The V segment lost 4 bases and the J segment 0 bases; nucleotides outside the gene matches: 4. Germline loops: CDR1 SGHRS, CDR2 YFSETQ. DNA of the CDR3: TGCGCCAGCAGCCCGACAGGGAGCTCCTACGAGCAGTACTTC. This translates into CASSPTGSSYEQYF.

CDR3 region: CASSPLRQSYNEQFF. In nucleotides, the CDR3 is TGTGCCAGCAGTCCCCTGAGACAATCCTACAATGAGCAGTTCTTC. This chain joins TRBV7-9 and TRBJ2-1, with unresolved D. V was cut by 6 bases and J by 1 base, with 13 bases left in between. CDR3 length equals 15 residues. Germline CDR1 reads SEHNR; CDR2 reads FQNEAQ (reference sequence).

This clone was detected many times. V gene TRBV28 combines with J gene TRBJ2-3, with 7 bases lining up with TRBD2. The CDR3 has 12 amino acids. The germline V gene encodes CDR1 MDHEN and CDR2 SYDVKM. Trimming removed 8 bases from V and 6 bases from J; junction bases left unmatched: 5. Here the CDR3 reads CASGGRGDTQYF. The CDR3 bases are TGTGCCAGCGGAGGGAGGGGCGATACGCAGTATTTT.

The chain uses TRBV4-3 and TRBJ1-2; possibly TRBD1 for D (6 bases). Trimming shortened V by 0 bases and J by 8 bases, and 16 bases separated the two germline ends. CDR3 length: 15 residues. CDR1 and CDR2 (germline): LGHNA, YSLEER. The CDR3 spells CASSQDRGGARGYTF. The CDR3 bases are TGCGCCAGCAGCCAAGATCGAGGGGGGGCGCGCGGCTACACCTTC.

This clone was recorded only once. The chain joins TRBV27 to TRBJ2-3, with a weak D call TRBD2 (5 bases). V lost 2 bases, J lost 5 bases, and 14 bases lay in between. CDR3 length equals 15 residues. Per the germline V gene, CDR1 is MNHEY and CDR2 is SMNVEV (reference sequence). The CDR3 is CASSLGLLNRDTQYF. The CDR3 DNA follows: TGTGCCAGCAGTTTAGGACTCCTGAATAGAGATACGCAGTATTTT.

CDR3 sequence (DNA): TGTGCCAGCAGCTGGGGGTCCGGGACTTCGGTTACTGAAGCTTTCTTT. Protein sequence: CASSWGSGTSVTEAFF. This chain links TRBV7-9 with TRBJ1-1; possibly TRBD1 for D (5 bases). This CDR3 region has 16 residues. V was trimmed by 4 bases and J by 5 bases, leaving 20 bases between them. Germline V gene data show CDR1 as SEHNR and CDR2 as FQNEAQ (reference sequence).

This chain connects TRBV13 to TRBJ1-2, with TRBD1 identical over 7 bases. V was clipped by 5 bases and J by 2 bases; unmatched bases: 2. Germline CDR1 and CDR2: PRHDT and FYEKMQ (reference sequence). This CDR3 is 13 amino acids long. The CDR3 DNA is TGTGCCAGCAGCCAGGGACAGAACTATGGCTACACCTTC. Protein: CASSQGQNYGYTF.